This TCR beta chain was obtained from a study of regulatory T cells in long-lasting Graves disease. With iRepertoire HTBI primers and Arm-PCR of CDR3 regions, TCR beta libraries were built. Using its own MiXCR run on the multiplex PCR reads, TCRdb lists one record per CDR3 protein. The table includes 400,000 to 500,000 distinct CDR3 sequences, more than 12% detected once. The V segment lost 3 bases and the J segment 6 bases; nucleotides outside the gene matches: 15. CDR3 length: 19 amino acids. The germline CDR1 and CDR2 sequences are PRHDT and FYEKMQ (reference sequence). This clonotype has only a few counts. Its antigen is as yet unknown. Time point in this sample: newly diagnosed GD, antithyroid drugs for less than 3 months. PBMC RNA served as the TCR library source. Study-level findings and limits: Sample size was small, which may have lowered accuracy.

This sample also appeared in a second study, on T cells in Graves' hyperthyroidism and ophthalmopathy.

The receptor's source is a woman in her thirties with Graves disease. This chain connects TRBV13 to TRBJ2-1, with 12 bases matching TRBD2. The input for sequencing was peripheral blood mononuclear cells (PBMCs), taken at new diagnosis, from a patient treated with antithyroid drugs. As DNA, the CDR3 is TGTGCCAGCAGCTTCCTGACTAGCGGGAGAGGGGGGGGAGGCAATGAGCAGTTCTTC. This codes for CASSFLTSGRGGGGNEQFF.